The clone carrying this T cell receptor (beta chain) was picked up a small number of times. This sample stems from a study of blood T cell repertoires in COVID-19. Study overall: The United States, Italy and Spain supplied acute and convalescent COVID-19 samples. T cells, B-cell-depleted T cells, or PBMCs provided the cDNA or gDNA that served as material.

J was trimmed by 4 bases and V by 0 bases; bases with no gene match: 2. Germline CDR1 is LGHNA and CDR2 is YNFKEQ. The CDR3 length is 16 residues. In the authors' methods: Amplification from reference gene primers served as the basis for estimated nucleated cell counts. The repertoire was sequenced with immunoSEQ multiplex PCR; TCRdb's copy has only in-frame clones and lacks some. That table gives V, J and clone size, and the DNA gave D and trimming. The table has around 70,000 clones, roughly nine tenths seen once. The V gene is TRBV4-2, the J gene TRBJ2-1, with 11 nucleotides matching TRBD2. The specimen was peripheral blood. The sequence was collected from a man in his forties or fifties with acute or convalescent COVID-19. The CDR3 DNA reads TGTGCCAGCAGCCAAGATCTAGCGGGGGGTTACAATGAGCAGTTCTTC. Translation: CASSQDLAGGYNEQFF.